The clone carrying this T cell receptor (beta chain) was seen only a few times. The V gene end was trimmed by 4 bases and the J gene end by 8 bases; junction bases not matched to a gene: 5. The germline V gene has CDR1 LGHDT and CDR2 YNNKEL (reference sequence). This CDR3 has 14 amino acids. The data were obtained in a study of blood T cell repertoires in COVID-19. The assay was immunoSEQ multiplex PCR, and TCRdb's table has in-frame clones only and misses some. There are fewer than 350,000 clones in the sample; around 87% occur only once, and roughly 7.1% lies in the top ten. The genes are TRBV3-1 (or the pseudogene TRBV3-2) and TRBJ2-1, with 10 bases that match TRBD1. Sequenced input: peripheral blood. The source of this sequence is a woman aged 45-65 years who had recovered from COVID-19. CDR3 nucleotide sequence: TGTGCCAGCAGCCGGGGACAGGGGATCTATGAGCAGTTCTTC. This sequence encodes CASSRGQGIYEQFF.